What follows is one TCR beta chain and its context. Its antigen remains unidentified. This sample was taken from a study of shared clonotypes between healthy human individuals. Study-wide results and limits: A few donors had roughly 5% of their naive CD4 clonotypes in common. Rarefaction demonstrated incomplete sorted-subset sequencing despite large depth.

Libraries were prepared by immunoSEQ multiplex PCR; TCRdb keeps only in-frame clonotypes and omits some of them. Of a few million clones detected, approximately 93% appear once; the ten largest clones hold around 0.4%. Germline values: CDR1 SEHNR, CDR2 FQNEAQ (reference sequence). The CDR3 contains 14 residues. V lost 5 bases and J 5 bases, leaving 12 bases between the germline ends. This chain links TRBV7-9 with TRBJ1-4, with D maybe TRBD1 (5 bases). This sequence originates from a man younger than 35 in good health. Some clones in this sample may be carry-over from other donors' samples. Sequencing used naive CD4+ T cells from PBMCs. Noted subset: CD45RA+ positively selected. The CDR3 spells CASSQRGVNEKLFF. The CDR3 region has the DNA TGTGCCAGCAGCCAGCGAGGGGTAAATGAAAAACTGTTTTTT.